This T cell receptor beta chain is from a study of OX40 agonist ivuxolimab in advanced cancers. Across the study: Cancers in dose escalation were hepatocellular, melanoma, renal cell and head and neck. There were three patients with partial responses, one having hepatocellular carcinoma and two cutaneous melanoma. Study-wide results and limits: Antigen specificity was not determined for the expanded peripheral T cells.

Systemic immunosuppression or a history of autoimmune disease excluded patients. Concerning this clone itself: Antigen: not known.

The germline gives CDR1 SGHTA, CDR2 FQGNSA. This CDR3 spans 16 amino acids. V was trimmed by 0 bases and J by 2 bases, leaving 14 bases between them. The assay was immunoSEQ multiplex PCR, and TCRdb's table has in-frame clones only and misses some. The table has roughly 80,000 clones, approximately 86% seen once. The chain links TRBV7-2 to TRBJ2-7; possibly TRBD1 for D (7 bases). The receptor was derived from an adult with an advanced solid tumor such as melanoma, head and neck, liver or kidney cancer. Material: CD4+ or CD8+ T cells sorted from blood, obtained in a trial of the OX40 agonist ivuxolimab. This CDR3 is CASSLAAGGLTYEQYF. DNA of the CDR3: TGTGCCAGCAGCTTAGCCGCAGGGGGGTTAACCTACGAGCAGTACTTC.